These T cell receptor beta chains were read from a single sample in a study of glioma-infiltrating T cells after dendritic cell vaccination. Clones were sequenced by immunoSEQ multiplex PCR, and TCRdb holds only the in-frame ones, with some missing. The sample holds some 10,000 clones; approximately 80% are singletons and the top ten take about 41%. Sequenced here: blood, sampled after dendritic cell vaccination. These receptors came from a human donor with glioblastoma. Each CDR3 is given without its conserved first and last residue. The D gene is left open where the match is weak.

d_call: TRBD2; cdr3_length: 16; j_call: TRBJ2-3; v_call: TRBV11-2; cdr3_aa: ASSLDLPGTSGTDTQY
d_call: TRBD2; cdr3_length: 12; j_call: TRBJ2-7; v_call: TRBV7-2; cdr3_aa: ASSFGGGSYEQY
d_call: TRBD1; cdr3_length: 13; j_call: TRBJ2-7; v_call: TRBV6-5; cdr3_aa: ATDNGGTGTREQY
d_call: TRBD1; cdr3_length: 13; j_call: TRBJ1-5; v_call: TRBV19; cdr3_aa: ASSITQGAGQPQH
d_call: NA; cdr3_length: 13; j_call: TRBJ2-6; v_call: TRBV6-4; cdr3_aa: ASSLDSSGANVLT
d_call: TRBD2; cdr3_length: 18; j_call: TRBJ2-4; v_call: TRBV19; cdr3_aa: ASSTLGLAGGPELKNIQY
d_call: NA; cdr3_length: 13; j_call: TRBJ2-4; v_call: TRBV9; cdr3_aa: ASSPYSEAKNIQY
d_call: TRBD2; cdr3_length: 12; j_call: TRBJ2-1; v_call: TRBV6-1; cdr3_aa: ASSGTSEYNEQF
d_call: TRBD2; cdr3_length: 16; j_call: TRBJ2-1; v_call: TRBV28; cdr3_aa: ASSRGLAREESYNEQF
d_call: TRBD1; cdr3_length: 12; j_call: TRBJ1-2; v_call: TRBV5-5; cdr3_aa: ASSFEQGNSGYT